In this sample, the clone carrying this TCR beta chain turned up a few times. The antigen is unknown. Time point described: patch test 2, 6 weeks after DPC sensitization. Treatment meaning: therapeutic diphenylcyclopropenone sensitization with weekly scalp DPC. Before extraction, the whole blood was not fractionated, and total RNA was taken from it. As the library was built, unique molecular identifiers were attached to individual cDNA molecules. In the original analysis: Counting gave a median of around 96,000 TCRs per sample, with values ranging from roughly 20,000 to 750,000. One entry per CDR3 protein results from TCRdb running MiXCR on the RACE reads. TCRdb's processing, not the authors', yielded these V and J calls. The sample records about 42,000 distinct CDR3 sequences, 9.5% to 10% being singletons. CDR1 MNHEY and CDR2 SVGAGI come from the germline V gene. There are 13 residues in the CDR3. V was cut by 3 bases and J by 2 bases, with 7 bases left in between.

The data originate from a study of human T cells and chemical hapten exposure. Looking at the study overall: There were weekly diphenylcyclopropenone doses to the scalp for patients throughout the approximately 24-week study.

General study results and limits: TCRs exceeding 1 in 1000 frequency stayed unchanged with DPC sensitization.

The material sequenced was whole blood, taken in connection with sensitization to the hapten diphenylcyclopropenone (DPC). The chain links TRBV6-5 to TRBJ1-2; D unclear. The origin of this receptor is a woman aged 25 to 39 with alopecia areata. Some clones in this sample may be carry-over from other donors' samples. CDR3 amino acids: CASSYGQNYGYTF. The CDR3 bases are TGTGCCAGCAGTTATGGTCAGAACTATGGCTACACCTTC.